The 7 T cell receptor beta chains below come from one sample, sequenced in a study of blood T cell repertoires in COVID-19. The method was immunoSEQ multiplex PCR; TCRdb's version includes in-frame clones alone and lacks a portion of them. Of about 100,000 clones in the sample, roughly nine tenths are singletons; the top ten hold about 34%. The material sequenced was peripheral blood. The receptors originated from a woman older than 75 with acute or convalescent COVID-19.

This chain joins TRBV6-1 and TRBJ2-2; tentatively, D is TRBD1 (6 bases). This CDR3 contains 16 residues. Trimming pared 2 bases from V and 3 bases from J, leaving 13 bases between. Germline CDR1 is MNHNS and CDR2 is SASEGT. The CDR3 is CASSELRGIDTGELFF. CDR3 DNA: TGTGCCAGCAGTGAATTGAGGGGGATCGACACCGGGGAGCTGTTTTTT.

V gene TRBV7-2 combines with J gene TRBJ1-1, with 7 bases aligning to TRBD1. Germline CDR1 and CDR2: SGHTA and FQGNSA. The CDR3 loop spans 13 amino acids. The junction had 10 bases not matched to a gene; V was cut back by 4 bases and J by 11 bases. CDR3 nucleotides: TGTGCCAGCAGCTCCCCAGCACAGGGGAGTGCTTTCTTT. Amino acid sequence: CASSSPAQGSAFF.

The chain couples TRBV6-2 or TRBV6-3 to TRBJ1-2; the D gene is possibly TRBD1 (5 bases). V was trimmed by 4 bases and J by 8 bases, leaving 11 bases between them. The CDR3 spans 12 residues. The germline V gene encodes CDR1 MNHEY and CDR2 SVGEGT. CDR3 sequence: CASSFRGTGYTF. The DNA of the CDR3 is TGTGCCAGCAGTTTCCGCGGGACGGGCTACACCTTC.

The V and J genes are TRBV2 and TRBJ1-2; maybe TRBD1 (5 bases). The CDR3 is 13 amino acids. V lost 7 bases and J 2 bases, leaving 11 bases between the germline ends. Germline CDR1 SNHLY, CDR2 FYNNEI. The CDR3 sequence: CASTMTENYGYTF. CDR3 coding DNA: TGTGCCAGCACCATGACAGAGAACTATGGCTACACCTTC.

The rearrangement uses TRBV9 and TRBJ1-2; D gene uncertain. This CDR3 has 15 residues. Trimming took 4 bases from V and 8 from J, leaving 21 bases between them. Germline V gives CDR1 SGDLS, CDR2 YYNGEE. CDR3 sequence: CASSPPGGLLSGYTF. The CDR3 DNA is TGTGCCAGCAGCCCCCCGGGAGGACTCCTTTCGGGCTACACCTTC.

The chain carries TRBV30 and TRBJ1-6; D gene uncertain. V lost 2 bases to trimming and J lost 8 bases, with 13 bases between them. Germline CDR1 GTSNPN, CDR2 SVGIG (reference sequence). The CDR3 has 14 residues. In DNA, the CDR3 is TGTGCCTGGAGTCGGTTGGGGAGGGATTCACCCCTCCACTTT. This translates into CAWSRLGRDSPLHF.

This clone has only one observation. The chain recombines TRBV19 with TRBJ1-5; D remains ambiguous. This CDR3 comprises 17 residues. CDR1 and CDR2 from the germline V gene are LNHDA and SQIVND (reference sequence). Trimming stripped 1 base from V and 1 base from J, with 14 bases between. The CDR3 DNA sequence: TGTGCCAGTAGTATAGGTCCCGGTTCCCTAAGCAATCAGCCCCAGCATTTT. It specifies CASSIGPGSLSNQPQHF.